This TCR beta chain stems from a study of OX40 agonist ivuxolimab in advanced cancers. Overall study findings and caveats: CD8+ T cells (on average) carried more expanded clones than CD4+ T cells.

Trimming shortened V by 2 bases and J by 5 bases, and 7 bases separated the two germline ends. Germline CDR1 and CDR2: SGHTA and FQGTGA. The CDR3 spans 13 residues. Here immunoSEQ multiplex PCR was the method, and the copy in TCRdb shows in-frame clones only, minus some. Here the sample spans 39,000 or so clones, around 87% being singletons. As regards this clone: The antigen remains unidentified.

The material was CD4+ or CD8+ T cells sorted from blood, obtained in a trial of the OX40 agonist ivuxolimab. This TCR was recovered from an adult with an advanced solid tumor such as melanoma, head and neck, liver or kidney cancer. The rearrangement uses TRBV7-3 and TRBJ2-1; D remains ambiguous. This CDR3 reads CASSLLTNNEQFF. The CDR3, as DNA: TGTGCCAGCAGCTTACTAACAAACAATGAGCAGTTCTTC. Drawing the rest from reference TRBV7-3 and TRBJ2-1, the complete variable domain is GAGVSQTPSNKVTEKGKYVELRCDPISGHTALYWYRQSLGQGPEFLIYFQGTGAADDSGLPNDRFFAVRPEGSVSTLKIQRTERGDSAVYLCASSLLTNNEQFFGPGTRLTVL.